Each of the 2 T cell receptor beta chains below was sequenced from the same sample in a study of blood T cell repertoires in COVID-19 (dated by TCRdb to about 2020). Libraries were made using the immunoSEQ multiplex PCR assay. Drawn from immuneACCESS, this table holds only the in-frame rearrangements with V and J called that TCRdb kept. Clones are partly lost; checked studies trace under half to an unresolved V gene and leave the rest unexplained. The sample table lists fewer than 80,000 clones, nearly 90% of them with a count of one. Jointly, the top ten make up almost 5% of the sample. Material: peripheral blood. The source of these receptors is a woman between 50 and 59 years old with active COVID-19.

CDR3 amino acids: CASSQPGLAKSGELFF. In DNA, the CDR3 is TGTGCCAGCAGCCAACCGGGACTAGCGAAATCCGGGGAGCTGTTTTTT. The chain is built from TRBV3-1 (or the pseudogene TRBV3-2) and TRBJ2-2, with 10 bases aligning to TRBD2. V lost 2 bases, J lost 6 bases, and 6 bases stayed unmatched. Germline CDR1 is LGHDT and CDR2 is YNNKEL (reference sequence). The CDR3 spans 16 residues.

The CDR3 nucleotides are TGTGCCTGGAGTCCACCGCTCGGGGGCACATCTAGCGGGAGACCCCAAGAGACCCAGTACTTC. Protein sequence: CAWSPPLGGTSSGRPQETQYF. The chain combines TRBV30 with TRBJ2-5; TRBD2 matches at 10 bases. V was pared by 2 bases and J by 1 base, with 22 bases of the junction left unmatched. Germline CDR1 GTSNPN, CDR2 SVGIG (reference sequence). This CDR3 comprises 21 residues.